Below are 17 T cell receptor beta chains sequenced from a single sample in a study of vaccination effects on CD4 cells after COVID-19. For these TCRs, the target antigens are not known. This table comes from immunoSEQ multiplex PCR, and its TCRdb copy is limited to in-frame clones, with some not included. The table shows fewer than 70,000 clones, with approximately 80% occurring only once. CD4+ T cells specific for antigen were expanded with viral peptide pools by the ViraFEST assay before sequencing. Once cultured for about 9 days, the cells underwent separation to obtain CD4+ T cells. The vaccine recipients had no prior SARS-CoV-2 infection, with negative nucleocapsid antibodies. Material: CD4+ T cells from PBMCs cultured with SARS-CoV-2 spike peptides, obtained before COVID-19 vaccination. The source is a human donor who received a COVID-19 vaccine.

V usage is TRBV6-5 and J usage is TRBJ2-1; 10 nucleotides line up with TRBD2. The germline gives CDR1 MNHEY, CDR2 SVGAGI. This CDR3 contains 13 residues. The trim removed 7 bases at V and 9 bases at J, leaving 6 bases unmatched. In nucleotides, the CDR3 is TGTGCCAGCATGTCGCTAGCGGGGGCTGAGCAGTTCTTC. Translation: CASMSLAGAEQFF.

The V call is TRBV25-1, the J call TRBJ2-3, with a tentative D call TRBD1 (6 bases). V was trimmed by 7 bases and J by 3 bases, leaving 17 bases between them. CDR3 length equals 15 residues. CDR1 and CDR2 (germline): MGHDK, SYGVNS. CDR3 protein: CASTKAAGETDTQYF. The CDR3 coding sequence is TGTGCCAGCACTAAGGCGGCAGGGGAAACAGATACGCAGTATTTT.

The chain links TRBV5-1 to TRBJ1-1, with TRBD1 as a possible D gene (5 bases). V was clipped by 0 bases and J by 1 base, with 19 bases between them. The CDR3 sequence is 18 residues long. Germline V lookup: CDR1 SGHRS, CDR2 YFSETQ. This CDR3 reads CASSLVSITGATNTEAFF. The CDR3 nucleotides are TGCGCCAGCAGCTTGGTTTCAATAACCGGGGCGACGAACACTGAAGCTTTCTTT.

This chain connects TRBV6-2 or TRBV6-3 to TRBJ2-7, with D unclear. This CDR3 spans 13 amino acids. Trimming took 6 bases from V and 6 from J, leaving 15 bases between them. Per germline, CDR1 MNHEY and CDR2 SVGEGT. CDR3 in DNA: TGTGCCAGCAGCCCGACGATAGGGTTCGAGCAGTACGTC. Protein sequence: CASSPTIGFEQYV.

This chain connects TRBV5-1 to TRBJ2-7; 7 nucleotides align to TRBD1. The CDR3 sequence is 17 residues long. The J segment lost 1 base and the V segment lost 0 bases, leaving 10 bases of the junction unmatched. The germline gives CDR1 SGHRS, CDR2 YFSETQ. The CDR3 DNA reads TGCGCCAGCAGCTTGGGACCCCGGGACAGTGCTTCCTACGAGCAGTACGTC. It is translated as CASSLGPRDSASYEQYV.

This sequence joins TRBV19 and TRBJ2-2; 8 bases line up with TRBD2. CDR1 and CDR2 (germline): LNHDA, SQIVND (reference sequence). V dropped 2 bases and J dropped 4; count of bases not matched to a gene: 3. The CDR3 runs 15 residues. This chain's CDR3 is CASSIMLAGTGELFF. The CDR3 DNA is TGTGCCAGTAGTATAATGCTAGCGGGCACCGGGGAGCTGTTTTTT.

This clone was counted a single time. V is TRBV3-1 (or the pseudogene TRBV3-2) and J is TRBJ2-5; 7 bases agree with TRBD1. This CDR3 region has 17 residues. J lost 5 bases, V lost 0 bases, and 12 bases had no gene match. The V gene's germline CDR1 is LGHDT and CDR2 YNNKEL (reference sequence). Here the CDR3 DNA reads TGTGCCAGCAGCCAAGATCTTGGGGCAGGGGGTCGGGAGACCCAGTACTTC. This gives the protein CASSQDLGAGGRETQYF.

In nucleotides, the CDR3 is TGTGCCAGCACACCGGGATCGGGGCAAGAGACCCAGTACTTC. Protein sequence: CASTPGSGQETQYF. The gene calls are TRBV2 and TRBJ2-5; a possible D gene is TRBD2 (5 bases). The germline CDR1 and CDR2 sequences are SNHLY and FYNNEI. V was cut by 7 bases and J by 2 bases, with 14 bases left in between. The CDR3 contains 14 residues.

The chain carries TRBV19 and TRBJ2-5; maybe TRBD1 (5 bases). Per the germline V gene, CDR1 is LNHDA and CDR2 is SQIVND (reference sequence). The CDR3 length is 13 residues. V was cut by 4 bases and J by 7 bases, with 13 bases left in between. As DNA, the CDR3 is TGTGCCAGTAGTACGGACATGGTGGGGACCCAGTACTTC. Amino acid sequence: CASSTDMVGTQYF.

This clone showed up just once. The genes are TRBV28 and TRBJ2-7; 11 nucleotides agree with TRBD1. Losses at the gene ends were 4 bases for V and 3 bases for J; bases not matched to a gene: 5. Germline CDR1 is MDHEN and CDR2 is SYDVKM. The CDR3 runs to 15 residues. CDR3 DNA: TGTGCCAGCAGTTCAACCGGGACAGGGGGCTACGAGCAGTACGTC. As protein: CASSSTGTGGYEQYV.

This sequence joins TRBV5-1 and TRBJ2-1; unclear D gene. V was pared by 4 bases and J by 0 bases, with 14 bases between. The CDR3 sequence is 16 residues long. Germline V CDR1 and CDR2: SGHRS, YFSETQ. CDR3 DNA sequence: TGCGCCAGCAGCAGATTCTCAGGTAGCTCCTACAATGAGCAGTTCTTC. Residues: CASSRFSGSSYNEQFF.

The chain joins TRBV5-1 to TRBJ2-7; 7 nucleotides align to TRBD1. Germline CDR1 reads SGHRS; CDR2 reads YFSETQ. The J segment lost 2 bases and the V segment lost 4 bases, leaving 9 bases of the junction unmatched. This CDR3 is built from 15 residues. CDR3 sequence: CASSRDSGPAYEQYV. The CDR3 bases are TGCGCCAGCAGCAGGGACAGTGGGCCAGCCTACGAGCAGTACGTC.

The chain joins TRBV4-1 to TRBJ1-4; 10 bases are shared with TRBD1. V trimming: 2 bases; J trimming: 5 bases; junction bases outside the gene matches: 2. The germline gives CDR1 MGHRA, CDR2 YSYEKL. There are 15 residues in the CDR3. The DNA of the CDR3 is TGCGCCAGCAGCCAACGGACAGGGGGAAATGAAAAACTGTTTTTT. Translation gives CASSQRTGGNEKLFF.

The chain joins TRBV24-1 to TRBJ2-5, with a tentative D call TRBD1 (6 bases). The V gene's germline CDR1 is KGHDR and CDR2 SFDVKD. This CDR3 contains 13 residues. Trimming shortened V by 3 bases and J by 5 bases, and 9 bases separated the two germline ends. The CDR3 DNA follows: TGTGCCACCAGTGATGGGGGCCTGGAGACCCAGTACTTC. Amino acids: CATSDGGLETQYF.

The count of this clone is one. The V call is TRBV5-1, the J call TRBJ2-7, with D possibly TRBD2 on 6 matching bases. V dropped 0 bases and J dropped 6 bases, with 13 bases sitting between them. The CDR3 length is 14 residues. Germline CDR1 is SGHRS and CDR2 is YFSETQ. DNA of the CDR3: TGCGCCAGCAGCTTGGGGGGGGACCAGGGCGAGCAGTACGTC. This sequence encodes CASSLGGDQGEQYV.

V gene TRBV24-1 combines with J gene TRBJ2-2; 8 bases align to TRBD1. CDR1 KGHDR and CDR2 SFDVKD come from the germline V gene. V trimming: 5 bases; J trimming: 3 bases; junction bases outside the gene matches: 4. CDR3 length equals 15 residues. CDR3 protein: CATSAPTGDTGELFF. CDR3 sequence (DNA): TGTGCCACCAGTGCCCCGACAGGGGACACCGGGGAGCTGTTTTTT.

The chain carries TRBV24-1 and TRBJ2-5; D remains ambiguous. Germline V gene sequence: CDR1 KGHDR, CDR2 SFDVKD. V was trimmed by 2 bases and J by 2 bases, leaving 8 bases between them. CDR3 length: 14 amino acids. CDR3 nucleotide sequence: TGTGCCACCAGTGATTCGGGCAGTCAAGAGACCCAGTACTTC. Translation gives CATSDSGSQETQYF.